This record covers a single TCR beta chain. Antigen unknown. Only in-frame clones appear in the TCRdb table, and some are missing; sequencing was by immunoSEQ multiplex PCR. The sample shows 16,000 or so clones, about 84% of them seen only once. The entry originates in a study of CD4 T cells in relation to SARS-CoV-2 and coronaviruses. Study overall: PBMCs were cultured with antigen for about eleven days before TCR beta sequencing.

The J segment lost 3 bases and the V segment lost 3 bases, leaving 10 bases of the junction unmatched. Germline V gives CDR1 SGHNT, CDR2 YENEEA. This CDR3 spans 18 amino acids. CD4+ T cells from unexposed donors were obtained before the COVID-19 pandemic (2011-2018). Isolation of CD4+ T cells took place after approximately eleven days in culture. Testing used SARS-CoV-2 S/N and four cold-coronavirus spikes on unexposed-donor CD4+ T cells, cells permitting. Sequenced: CD4+ T cells from PBMCs, cultured in vitro. The sequence was obtained from a human donor in good health. This rearrangement joins TRBV11-3 to TRBJ2-3; 12 nucleotides align to TRBD2. CDR3 nucleotides: TGTGCCAGCAGCTTTCGACTAGCGGGGGAGGGCCTTACAGATACGCAGTATTTT. As protein: CASSFRLAGEGLTDTQYF. The complete variable domain, with remaining parts taken from reference TRBV11-3 and TRBJ2-3, reads EAGVVQSPRYKIIEKKQPVAFWCNPISGHNTLYWYLQNLGQGPELLIRYENEEAVDDSQLPKDRFSAERLKGVDSTLKIQPAELGDSAVYLCASSFRLAGEGLTDTQYFGPGTRLTVL.